The 9 T cell receptor beta chains given below trace back to one sample, sequenced in a study of response to subunit inactivated influenza vaccine. TCRdb reprocessed the RT-PCR reads with MiXCR, giving one entry per CDR3 protein. The sample includes hundreds of thousands of distinct CDR3 sequences, 6% to 9% seen only once; the top ten take around 13%. Sequencing was performed on PBMCs from blood, taken around 2 years after vaccination. The source is a man aged 45 to 75 who received an inactivated influenza vaccine.

This clonotype was counted ten times or more. The chain is built from TRBV10-3 and TRBJ2-2, with D tentatively TRBD2 (6 bases). This CDR3 is 15 amino acids long. Germline values: CDR1 ENHRY, CDR2 SYGVKD. V gave up 2 bases and J gave up 4 bases, with 11 bases separating them. In nucleotides, the CDR3 is TGTGCCATCAGTGAGGGCGGGACGCCCACCGGGGAGCTGTTTTTT. It translates to CAISEGGTPTGELFF.

The rearrangement joins TRBV5-5 to TRBJ2-3; 7 nucleotides agree with TRBD1. CDR3 length: 15 amino acids. V was clipped by 7 bases and J by 2 bases; unmatched bases: 10. CDR1 and CDR2 (germline): SGHKS, YYEKEE (reference sequence). CDR3: CASSLQGGSTDTQYF. CDR3 coding DNA: TGTGCCAGCTCCCTGCAAGGGGGCTCCACAGATACGCAGTATTTT. The variable domain in full, with the rest retrieved from reference TRBV5-5 and TRBJ2-3, is DAGVTQSPTHLIKTRGQQVTLRCSPISGHKSVSWYQQVLGQGPQFIFQYYEKEERGRGNFPDRFSARQFPNYSSELNVNALLLGDSALYLCASSLQGGSTDTQYFGPGTRLTVL.

This clonotype has a handful of counts. The CDR3 region is CASSSRLGFGQGADTQYF. CDR3 sequence (DNA): TGTGCCAGCAGCTCACGGTTAGGTTTTGGACAGGGCGCAGATACGCAGTATTTT. The genes are TRBV11-1 and TRBJ2-3; 8 nucleotides align to TRBD1. The CDR3 is 18 residues long. Unmatched junction bases numbered 16, after V lost 4 bases and J lost 4 bases. From germline, CDR1 is SGHAT and CDR2 FQDESV (reference sequence).

The chain couples TRBV10-3 to TRBJ2-5; TRBD2 might be the D (6 bases). The CDR3 contains 13 residues. V gave up 3 bases and J gave up 2 bases, with 7 bases separating them. Germline-derived CDR1 and CDR2 are ENHRY and SYGVKD. CDR3 region: CAISDGTQETQYF. CDR3 nucleotide sequence: TGTGCCATCAGTGACGGGACTCAAGAGACCCAGTACTTC.

V usage is TRBV11-2 and J usage is TRBJ2-2, with 13 positions matching TRBD2. In germline, CDR1 is SGHAT, CDR2 FQNNGV. V was clipped by 2 bases and J by 4 bases; unmatched bases: 10. CDR3 length: 19 amino acids. CDR3: CASSLLSGLAGQGTGELFF. The CDR3 bases are TGTGCCAGCAGCTTACTTTCGGGACTAGCGGGACAGGGCACCGGGGAGCTGTTTTTT.

This clonotype was recorded at least ten times. The chain has TRBV7-2 and TRBJ2-1; D is ambiguous. Looked up from germline, CDR1 is SGHTA and CDR2 is FQGNSA. This CDR3 has 14 amino acids. V shed 2 bases and J shed 4 bases, with 9 bases lying between them. CDR3: CASSLSSLYNEQFF. The CDR3, as DNA: TGTGCCAGCAGCTTAAGTTCCCTTTACAATGAGCAGTTCTTC.

A few counts support this clonotype. The chain has TRBV5-1 and TRBJ2-5, with D unclear. This CDR3 contains 12 residues. Germline CDR1 SGHRS, CDR2 YFSETQ. V lost 4 bases and J 0 bases, leaving 4 bases between the germline ends. The CDR3 nucleotides are TGCGCCAGCAGCAACAACCAAGAGACCCAGTACTTC. Translation: CASSNNQETQYF.

This clonotype was observed a few times. The chain combines TRBV11-2 with TRBJ2-1, with 7 bases that match TRBD2. This CDR3 spans 14 amino acids. V shed 1 base, J shed 10 bases, and the junction held 7 bases outside the gene matches. Germline CDR1 and CDR2: SGHAT and FQNNGV. For the CDR3, the DNA is TGTGCCAGCAGCTTAGTTTCGCGGGAGCGGGAGCAGTTCTTC. Residues: CASSLVSREREQFF.

This clonotype was seen a few times. The junction departs from germline at one end; a sequencing error may be responsible. The gene calls are TRBV30 and TRBJ1-3; 7 bases match TRBD1. CDR3 length: 14 residues. The germline V gene has CDR1 GTSNPN and CDR2 SVGIG (reference sequence). CDR3 sequence: CAGSPGQLGNTIYF. CDR3 in DNA: TGTGCCGGGAGCCCGGGACAGTTAGGAAACACCATATATTTT.